The 28 T cell receptor beta chains presented below share a single source sample, sequenced in a study of cytomegalovirus exposure and HLA in healthy donors. Primers for the PCR totalled 60 Vbeta and 13 Jbeta. Profiling relied on immunoSEQ multiplex PCR, and the TCRdb table lists in-frame clones only, not all of them. The listing contains approximately 110,000 clones. The sample taken for sequencing was PBMCs. Receptors originate from a man aged 30-40 years in good health and CMV-seronegative.

The V gene is TRBV5-1, the J gene TRBJ2-3, with D possibly being TRBD2 (6 bases). V was cut by 6 bases and J by 1 base, with 18 bases left in between. Germline V gene lookup returns CDR1 SGHRS and CDR2 YFSETQ. This CDR3 region has 16 residues. The CDR3 bases are TGCGCCAGCACTCCCCTCTTAGCGGAAGGCACAGATACGCAGTATTTT. Protein: CASTPLLAEGTDTQYF. Based on the CDR3 plus reference TRBV5-1 and TRBJ2-3, the full variable domain is KAGVTQTPRYLIKTRGQQVTLSCSPISGHRSVSWYQQTPGQGLQFLFEYFSETQRNKGNFPGRFSGRQFSNSRSEMNVSTLELGDSALYLCASTPLLAEGTDTQYFGPGTRLTVL.

The V call is TRBV9, the J call TRBJ2-2, with 8 positions matching TRBD1. This CDR3 has 16 amino acids. J was trimmed by 4 bases and V by 4 bases; bases with no gene match: 9. Per germline, CDR1 SGDLS and CDR2 YYNGEE. The CDR3 loop reads CASSPRQGRSTGELFF. Written as DNA, the CDR3 is TGTGCCAGCAGCCCCCGACAGGGGCGGAGCACCGGGGAGCTGTTTTTT.

The genes are TRBV21-1 and TRBJ2-4; TRBD1 is the table's D call and was not checked against the DNA. TRBV21-1 is recorded as a pseudogene. The CDR3 has 20 amino acids. Here the CDR3 DNA reads TGTGCCAGCAGCAAAGAGGCCACAGGGGAAACTCCACGGGCCAAAAACATTCAGTACTTC. It is translated as CASSKEATGETPRAKNIQYF.

The V call is TRBV18, the J call TRBJ2-7; D unresolved. The CDR3 spans 12 residues. Per germline, CDR1 KGHSH and CDR2 LQKENI. Between the trimmed V and J ends, which lost 6 bases and 3 bases, there was a span of 9 bases. DNA for the CDR3: TGTGCCAGCTCCGCTTCGGGCTACGAGCAGTACTTC. It specifies CASSASGYEQYF.

The V gene is TRBV5-1, the J gene TRBJ1-2; a weak D match, TRBD1 (6 bases). This CDR3 has 13 amino acids. Trimming shortened V by 0 bases and J by 4 bases, and 7 bases separated the two germline ends. Germline loops: CDR1 SGHRS, CDR2 YFSETQ. The CDR3 is CASSLVGGYGYTF. In DNA form, the CDR3 reads TGCGCCAGCAGCTTGGTAGGGGGCTATGGCTACACCTTC.

The CDR3 region is CASSLSTVSTGELFF. The CDR3 coding sequence is TGTGCCAGCAGTTTATCGACAGTTAGCACCGGGGAGCTGTTTTTT. This rearrangement joins TRBV28 to TRBJ2-2; D might be TRBD1 (5 bases). There are 15 residues in the CDR3. Trimming removed 1 base from V and 4 bases from J, with 10 bases in between. Germline values: CDR1 MDHEN, CDR2 SYDVKM.

This chain joins TRBV11-2 and TRBJ2-2; D not certain. V shed 6 bases and J shed 2 bases, with 4 bases lying between them. This CDR3 has 12 amino acids. The germline CDR1 and CDR2 sequences are SGHAT and FQNNGV. The CDR3: CASSRNTGELFF. Written as DNA, the CDR3 is TGTGCCAGCAGTCGTAACACCGGGGAGCTGTTTTTT.

The gene calls are TRBV5-1 and TRBJ2-2, with 7 positions matching TRBD1. Germline V gene sequence: CDR1 SGHRS, CDR2 YFSETQ. There are 14 residues in the CDR3. V lost 5 bases and J lost 7; bases outside the gene matches: 8. The CDR3 nucleotides are TGCGCCAGCAGACTCGACAGGGTCGGCGGGGAGCTGTTTTTT. Encoded protein: CASRLDRVGGELFF.

This chain joins TRBV6-5 and TRBJ2-7; 8 nucleotides align to TRBD2. CDR3 length equals 16 residues. The germline gives CDR1 MNHEY, CDR2 SVGAGI. Trimming removed 2 bases from V and 5 bases from J; junction bases left unmatched: 11. DNA for the CDR3: TGTGCCAGCAGTTACCCCGGGGGGGCGAGAGTTGACGAGCAGTACTTC. Translating gives CASSYPGGARVDEQYF.

V usage is TRBV30 and J usage is TRBJ2-5; 9 nucleotides align to TRBD1. Germline V gives CDR1 GTSNPN, CDR2 SVGIG (reference sequence). Trimming removed 2 bases from V and 0 bases from J; junction bases left unmatched: 1. The CDR3 length is 14 residues. The CDR3 loop reads CAWSRDRDQETQYF. In DNA form, the CDR3 reads TGTGCCTGGAGTAGGGACAGGGACCAAGAGACCCAGTACTTC. Complete variable domain (other parts from reference TRBV30 and TRBJ2-5): SQTIHQWPATLVQPVGSPLSLECTVEGTSNPNLYWYRQAAGRGLQLLFYSVGIGQISSEVPQNLSASRPQDRQFILSSKKLLLSDSGFYLCAWSRDRDQETQYFGPGTRLLVL.

V is TRBV7-7 and J is TRBJ2-3, with 10 bases aligning to TRBD2. Germline loops: CDR1 SSHAT, CDR2 FNYEAQ (reference sequence). After removal of 5 bases from V and 8 bases from J, the junction contained 7 bases not matched to a gene. The CDR3 has 14 amino acids. The CDR3 nucleotides read TGTGCCAGCAGCCCCAGCGGGAGGGCCGGTACGCAGTATTTT. It is translated as CASSPSGRAGTQYF. The whole variable domain, remainder taken from reference TRBV7-7 and TRBJ2-3, is GAGVSQSPRYKVTKRGQDVTLRCDPISSHATLYWYQQALGQGPEFLTYFNYEAQPDKSGLPSDRFSAERPEGSISTLTIQRTEQRDSAMYRCASSPSGRAGTQYFGPGTRLTVL.

The V call is TRBV19, the J call TRBJ2-2, with TRBD2 identical over 8 bases. Germline V gives CDR1 LNHDA, CDR2 SQIVND (reference sequence). This CDR3 is built from 14 residues. The V and J ends lost 5 bases and 10 bases, in that order; junction bases with no gene match: 9. The CDR3 loop reads CASSSGLASAELFF. As DNA, the CDR3 is TGTGCCAGTAGTTCCGGACTAGCTTCAGCGGAGCTGTTTTTT. Supplemented by reference TRBV19 and TRBJ2-2, the full variable domain reads DGGITQSPKYLFRKEGQNVTLSCEQNLNHDAMYWYRQDPGQGLRLIYYSQIVNDFQKGDIAEGYSVSREKKESFPLTVTSAQKNPTAFYLCASSSGLASAELFFGEGSRLTVL.

Notes on this clone: Other nucleotide sequences in the sample specify the same CDR3. This chain connects TRBV19 to TRBJ2-1; 7 positions agree with TRBD2. Germline assignment: CDR1 LNHDA and CDR2 SQIVND (reference sequence). The trim removed 3 bases at V and 4 bases at J, leaving 6 bases unmatched. This CDR3 region has 15 residues. The CDR3 sequence is CASSIGSGAYNEQFF. The CDR3 DNA reads TGTGCCAGTAGTATTGGGAGCGGGGCATACAATGAGCAGTTCTTC.

This chain links TRBV12-2 with TRBJ2-3; the tabulated D call, TRBD2, remains unverified against the DNA. TRBV12-2 is described as a pseudogene. The CDR3 sequence is 17 residues long. This CDR3 reads CASRPKREIGSTDTQYF. The CDR3 region has the DNA TGTGCAAGTCGCCCGAAGCGGGAGATCGGTAGTACAGATACGCAGTATTTT.

The rearrangement links TRBV7-3 to TRBJ2-5, with TRBD2 identical over 7 bases. V lost 4 bases and J lost 5; bases outside the gene matches: 10. In germline, CDR1 is SGHTA, CDR2 FQGTGA. The CDR3 spans 15 residues. CDR3 DNA: TGTGCCAGCAGCTCTAAGGGCGGGAGCGGGGAGACCCAGTACTTC. It specifies CASSSKGGSGETQYF.

The chain has TRBV5-1 and TRBJ1-6; 10 bases are shared with TRBD1. Germline-derived CDR1 and CDR2 are SGHRS and YFSETQ. After removal of 4 bases from V and 4 bases from J, the junction contained 8 bases not matched to a gene. The CDR3 covers 17 residues. The CDR3 loop reads CASSPGDRGRYNSPLHF. The DNA of the CDR3 is TGCGCCAGCAGCCCTGGGGACAGGGGAAGGTATAATTCACCCCTCCACTTT.

The chain combines TRBV7-2 with TRBJ2-1; 11 bases are shared with TRBD2. The CDR3 has 15 amino acids. Germline CDR1 reads SGHTA; CDR2 reads FQGNSA. Trimming removed 0 bases from V and 10 bases from J; junction bases left unmatched: 5. CDR3 loop: CASSLAWLAGGEQFF. In nucleotides, the CDR3 is TGTGCCAGCAGCTTAGCGTGGCTAGCGGGGGGCGAGCAGTTCTTC.

The rearrangement uses TRBV19 and TRBJ2-1, with 7 bases matching TRBD2. Per the germline V gene, CDR1 is LNHDA and CDR2 is SQIVND (reference sequence). The CDR3 loop spans 16 amino acids. J was trimmed by 0 bases and V by 2 bases; bases with no gene match: 4. DNA of the CDR3: TGTGCCAGTAGTATATTCGGGACTAACTCCTACAATGAGCAGTTCTTC. This translates into CASSIFGTNSYNEQFF.

V is TRBV28 and J is TRBJ2-3, with 10 bases identical to TRBD2. The V gene's germline CDR1 is MDHEN and CDR2 SYDVKM. The CDR3 runs to 15 residues. V was clipped by 5 bases and J by 5 bases; unmatched bases: 7. CDR3 in amino acids: CASSISGRARDTQYF. In nucleotides, the CDR3 is TGTGCCAGCAGTATCAGCGGGAGGGCCAGAGATACGCAGTATTTT.

The chain joins TRBV19 to TRBJ2-7, with D maybe TRBD1 (6 bases). The V and J ends lost 5 bases and 0 bases respectively, with 14 bases between them. The CDR3 consists of 15 residues. CDR1 is LNHDA and CDR2 is SQIVND in the germline V gene (reference sequence). The CDR3 DNA reads as TGTGCCAGTAGTCCCACCCCAGGGGCCTCCTACGAGCAGTACTTC. This codes for CASSPTPGASYEQYF.

This chain connects TRBV5-8 to TRBJ2-3; D ambiguous. The CDR3 has 13 amino acids. Per the germline V gene, CDR1 is SGHTS and CDR2 is YDEGEE. Trimming cost V 1 base and J 6 bases, with 9 bases left between them. CDR3 protein: CASSLSRLDTQYF. The CDR3 DNA reads TGTGCCAGCAGCTTGTCCCGACTGGATACGCAGTATTTT.

The rearrangement uses TRBV30 and TRBJ2-5, with a tentative D call TRBD1 (6 bases). The J call may be in error: the DNA end matches TRBJ2-7 better. Germline V lookup: CDR1 GTSNPN, CDR2 SVGIG (reference sequence). The CDR3 is 15 residues long. CDR3 sequence: CAWSLGIRGPYEQYF. CDR3 in DNA: TGTGCCTGGAGTTTGGGGATCAGGGGACCCTACGAGCAGTACTTC.

This chain connects TRBV10-3 to TRBJ2-7, with TRBD2 identical over 8 bases. Germline V CDR1 and CDR2: ENHRY, SYGVKD. CDR3 length: 17 residues. V was pared by 0 bases and J by 4 bases, with 11 bases of the junction left unmatched. The CDR3 nucleotides are TGTGCCATCAGTGAGTCGAAATCTGCGGCGGGAGGTTACGAGCAGTACTTC. This codes for CAISESKSAAGGYEQYF.

This CDR3 is CASSQSGPGLSFETQYF. The CDR3 DNA sequence: TGCGCCAGCAGTCAATCAGGACCGGGACTATCATTCGAGACCCAGTACTTC. V usage is TRBV23-1 and J usage is TRBJ2-5; 7 nucleotides line up with TRBD2. TRBV23-1 is an ORF, with its function uncertain. Germline trimming cut 0 bases from V and 5 bases from J; bases unmatched to any gene: 12. The CDR3 has 17 residues.

This chain uses TRBV4-2 with TRBJ2-4; D remains unclear. The CDR3 runs 12 residues. Germline CDR1 is LGHNA and CDR2 is YNFKEQ. Trimming shortened V by 0 bases and J by 11 bases, and 8 bases separated the two germline ends. The CDR3 reads CASSQDRTVQYF. The CDR3 DNA reads TGTGCCAGCAGCCAAGATCGAACAGTTCAGTACTTC.

The chain employs TRBV7-2 and TRBJ2-7, with a weak D call TRBD2 (5 bases). CDR3 length equals 15 residues. V shed 5 bases and J shed 3 bases, with 17 bases lying between them. Per the germline V gene, CDR1 is SGHTA and CDR2 is FQGNSA. CDR3 sequence (DNA): TGTGCCAGCAGCCCTTTAGCTTCAGAGGGCTACGAGCAGTACTTC. Translating gives CASSPLASEGYEQYF. Full variable domain (missing parts from reference TRBV7-2 and TRBJ2-7): GAGVSQSPSNKVTEKGKDVELRCDPISGHTALYWYRQSLGQGLEFLIYFQGNSAPDKSGLPSDRFSAERTGGSVSTLTIQRTQQEDSAVYLCASSPLASEGYEQYFGPGTRLTVT.

The genes are TRBV2 and TRBJ2-5; 8 nucleotides match TRBD1. Germline loops: CDR1 SNHLY, CDR2 FYNNEI. After removal of 8 bases from V and 5 bases from J, the junction contained 10 bases not matched to a gene. This CDR3 contains 14 residues. CDR3 in amino acids: CASLDRGRVETQYF. In DNA, the CDR3 is TGTGCCAGCCTCGACAGGGGCCGAGTCGAGACCCAGTACTTC.

The chain couples TRBV5-4 to TRBJ2-7, with a possible D match to TRBD1 (5 bases). V lost 6 bases and J lost 2, with 15 bases in between. The CDR3 runs 14 residues. Germline V gene sequence: CDR1 SGHNT, CDR2 YYREEE (reference sequence). This CDR3 reads CASTFMGRTYEQYF. The CDR3 nucleotides read TGTGCCAGCACCTTTATGGGGCGAACCTACGAGCAGTACTTC.